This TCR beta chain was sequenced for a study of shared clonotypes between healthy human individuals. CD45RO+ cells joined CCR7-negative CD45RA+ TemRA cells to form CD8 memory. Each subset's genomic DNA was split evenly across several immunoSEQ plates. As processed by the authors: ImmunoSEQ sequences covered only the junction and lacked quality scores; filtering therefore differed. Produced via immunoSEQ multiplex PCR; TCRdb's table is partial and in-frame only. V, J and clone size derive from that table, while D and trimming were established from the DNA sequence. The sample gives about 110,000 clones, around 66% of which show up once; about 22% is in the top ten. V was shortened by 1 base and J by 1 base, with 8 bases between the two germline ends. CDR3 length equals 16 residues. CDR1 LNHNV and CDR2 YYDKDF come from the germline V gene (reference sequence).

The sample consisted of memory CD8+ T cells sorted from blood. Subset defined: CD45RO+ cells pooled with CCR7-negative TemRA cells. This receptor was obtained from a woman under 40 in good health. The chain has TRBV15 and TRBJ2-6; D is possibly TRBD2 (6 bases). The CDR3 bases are TGTGCCACCAGCAGAGGGAGGGGATCTGGGGCCAACGTCCTGACTTTC. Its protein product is CATSRGRGSGANVLTF.